This T cell receptor beta chain was retrieved from a study of persistence of HIV-infected CD4 T cells. About the study: Donors had been on suppressive ART for a median of 8 years.

This clone appeared a single time. Its target is not known. This was the immunoSEQ version 4 assay in survey mode. Libraries were prepared by immunoSEQ multiplex PCR; TCRdb keeps only in-frame clonotypes and omits some of them. Among around 30,000 clones listed, roughly 80% were seen once. Trimming removed 6 bases from V and 5 bases from J; junction bases left unmatched: 3. The CDR3 has 13 amino acids. Germline V CDR1 and CDR2: MNHEY, SVGAGI. Overlapping HIV-1 Gag 15-mer peptides at about 1 ug per peptide per mL were used. CD40L-negative CD69-negative CD45RO-high memory CD4+ T cells were sorted as populations depleted of antigen-responding cells. CD8-depleted PBMCs were stimulated 15 to 20 hours with anti-CD28/CD49d costimulation, CD40-blocking antibody and enfuvirtide. General study findings and limits: TCRbeta richness was lower in CMV- and Gag-responding cells than in anti-CD3/anti-CD28-responding cells.

The input for sequencing was CD4+ T cells sorted from PBMCs after roughly 19-hour stimulation, taken from a patient who received antiretroviral therapy. The chain has TRBV6-5 and TRBJ1-2; 10 positions match TRBD1. The clonotype originates from an adult woman with HIV who was CMV-seropositive. CDR3 DNA: TGTGCCAGCAGGGTGGGACAGGGGTATGGCTACACCTTC. Translation: CASRVGQGYGYTF.